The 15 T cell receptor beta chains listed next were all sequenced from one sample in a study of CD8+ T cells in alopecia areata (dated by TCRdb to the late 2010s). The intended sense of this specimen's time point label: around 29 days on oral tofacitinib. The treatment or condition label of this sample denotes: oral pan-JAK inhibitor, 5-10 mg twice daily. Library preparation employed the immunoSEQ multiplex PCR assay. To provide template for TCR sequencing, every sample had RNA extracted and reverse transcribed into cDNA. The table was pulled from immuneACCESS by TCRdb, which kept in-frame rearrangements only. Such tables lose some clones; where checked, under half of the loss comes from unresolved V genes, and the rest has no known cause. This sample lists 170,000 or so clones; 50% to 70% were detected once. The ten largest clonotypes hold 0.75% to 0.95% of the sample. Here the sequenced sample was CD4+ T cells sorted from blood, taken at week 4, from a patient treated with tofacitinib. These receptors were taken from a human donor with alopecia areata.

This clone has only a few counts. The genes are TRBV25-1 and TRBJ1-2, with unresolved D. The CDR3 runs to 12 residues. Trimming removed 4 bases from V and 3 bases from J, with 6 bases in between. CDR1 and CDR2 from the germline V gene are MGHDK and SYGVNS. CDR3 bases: TGTGCCAGCAGTGTCAGTGACTATGGCTACACCTTC. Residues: CASSVSDYGYTF.

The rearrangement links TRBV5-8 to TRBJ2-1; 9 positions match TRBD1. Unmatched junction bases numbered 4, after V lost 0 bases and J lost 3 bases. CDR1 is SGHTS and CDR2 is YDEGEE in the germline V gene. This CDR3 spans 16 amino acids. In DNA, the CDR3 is TGTGCCAGCAGCTTGGACCCGGGACAGGGCTACAATGAGCAGTTCTTC. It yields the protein CASSLDPGQGYNEQFF.

Written as DNA, the CDR3 is TGTGCCAGCAGTAGGGGGAACCTAGAGACCCAGTACTTC. Amino acid sequence: CASSRGNLETQYF. The chain joins TRBV6-5 to TRBJ2-5; the D gene is possibly TRBD1 (6 bases). Germline CDR1 and CDR2: MNHEY and SVGAGI. V lost 5 bases and J 4 bases, leaving 11 bases between the germline ends. The CDR3 is made up of 13 amino acids.

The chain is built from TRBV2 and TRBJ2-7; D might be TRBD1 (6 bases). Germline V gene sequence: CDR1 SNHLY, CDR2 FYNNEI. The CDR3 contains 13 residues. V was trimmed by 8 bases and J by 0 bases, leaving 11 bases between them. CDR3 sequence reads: CASRRQASYEQYF. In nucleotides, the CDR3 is TGTGCCAGCCGGAGACAGGCCTCCTACGAGCAGTACTTC.

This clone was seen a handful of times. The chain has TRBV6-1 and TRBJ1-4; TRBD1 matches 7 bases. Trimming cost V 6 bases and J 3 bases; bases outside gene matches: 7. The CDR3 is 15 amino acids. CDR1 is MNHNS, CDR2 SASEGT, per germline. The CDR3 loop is CASSQTQGANEKLFF. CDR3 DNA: TGTGCCAGCAGCCAGACCCAGGGGGCTAATGAAAAACTGTTTTTT.

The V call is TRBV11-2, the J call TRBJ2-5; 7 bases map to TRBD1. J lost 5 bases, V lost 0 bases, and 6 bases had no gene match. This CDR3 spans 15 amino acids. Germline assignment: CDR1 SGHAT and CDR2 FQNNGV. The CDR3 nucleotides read TGTGCCAGCAGCTTAGACGGTGGGACAGTTGAGACCCAGTACTTC. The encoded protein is CASSLDGGTVETQYF.

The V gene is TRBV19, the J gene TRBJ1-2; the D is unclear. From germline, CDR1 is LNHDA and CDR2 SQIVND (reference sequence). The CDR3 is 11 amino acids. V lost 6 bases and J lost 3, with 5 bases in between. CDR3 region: CASRKDYGYTF. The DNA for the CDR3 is TGTGCCAGTAGGAAGGACTATGGCTACACCTTC.

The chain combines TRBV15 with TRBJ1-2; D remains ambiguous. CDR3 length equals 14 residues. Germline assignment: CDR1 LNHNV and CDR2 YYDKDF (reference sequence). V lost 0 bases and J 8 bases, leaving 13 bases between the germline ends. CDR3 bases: TGTGCCACCAGCAGAGACGGCAAAAGGTTGGGCTACACCTTC. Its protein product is CATSRDGKRLGYTF.

The CDR3 nucleotides are TGTGCCAGCAGCTCCCGGACAGAGAGCGAGCAGTACTTC. Its translation is CASSSRTESEQYF. The V call is TRBV7-9, the J call TRBJ2-7; D is possibly TRBD1 (6 bases). CDR1 and CDR2 from the germline V gene are SEHNR and FQNEAQ (reference sequence). With 4 bases removed from V and 6 bases from J, the gap between germline ends came to 13 bases. The CDR3 is 13 amino acids.

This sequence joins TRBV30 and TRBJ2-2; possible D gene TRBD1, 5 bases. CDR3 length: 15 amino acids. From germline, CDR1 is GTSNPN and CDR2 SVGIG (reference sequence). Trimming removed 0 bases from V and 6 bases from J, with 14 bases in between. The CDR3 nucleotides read TGTGCCTGGAGTGTCCGTGCAGGGTCGGCCGGGGAGCTGTTTTTT. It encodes CAWSVRAGSAGELFF.

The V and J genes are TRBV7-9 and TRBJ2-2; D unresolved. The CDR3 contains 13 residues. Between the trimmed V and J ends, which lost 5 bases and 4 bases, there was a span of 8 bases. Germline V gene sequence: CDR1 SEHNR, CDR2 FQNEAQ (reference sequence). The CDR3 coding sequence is TGTGCCAGCAGCCCGATACTCACCGGGGAGCTGTTTTTT. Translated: CASSPILTGELFF.

CDR3 protein: CSVGNVNEKLFF. For the CDR3, the DNA is TGCAGCGTTGGAAATGTTAATGAAAAACTGTTTTTT. J is TRBJ1-4 and V is TRBV29-1; D remains unclear. The V end lost 4 bases, the J end lost 4 bases, and 7 bases lay between the germline ends. There are 12 residues in the CDR3. The germline gives CDR1 SQVTM, CDR2 ANQGSEA.

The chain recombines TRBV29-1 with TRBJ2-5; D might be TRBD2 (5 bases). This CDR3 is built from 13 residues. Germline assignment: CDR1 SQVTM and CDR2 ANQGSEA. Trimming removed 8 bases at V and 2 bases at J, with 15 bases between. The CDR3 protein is CSSEGPGQETQYF. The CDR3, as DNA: TGCAGCTCTGAGGGTCCCGGGCAAGAGACCCAGTACTTC.

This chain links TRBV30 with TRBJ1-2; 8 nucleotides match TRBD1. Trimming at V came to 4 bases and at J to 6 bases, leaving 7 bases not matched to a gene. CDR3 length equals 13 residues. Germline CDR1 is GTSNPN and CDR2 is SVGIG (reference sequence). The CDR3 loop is CAWTQGAGHGYTF. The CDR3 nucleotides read TGTGCCTGGACCCAGGGGGCAGGTCATGGCTACACCTTC. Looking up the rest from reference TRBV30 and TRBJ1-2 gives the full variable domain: SQTIHQWPATLVQPVGSPLSLECTVEGTSNPNLYWYRQAAGRGLQLLFYSVGIGQISSEVPQNLSASRPQDRQFILSSKKLLLSDSGFYLCAWTQGAGHGYTFGSGTRLTVV.

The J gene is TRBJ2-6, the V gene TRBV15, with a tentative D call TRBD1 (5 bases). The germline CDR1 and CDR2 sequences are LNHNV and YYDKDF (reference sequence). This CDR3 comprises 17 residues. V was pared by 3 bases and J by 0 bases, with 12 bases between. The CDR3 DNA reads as TGTGCCACCAGCAGGGGGCAGGTCGGCTCTGGGGCCAACGTCCTGACTTTC. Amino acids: CATSRGQVGSGANVLTF.